This T cell receptor (beta chain) was recorded in a study of response to subunit inactivated influenza vaccine (dated 2018 in TCRdb). Context from the whole study: Deep quantitative T cell receptor repertoire profiling was used in the study to track responses to a trivalent subunit inactivated influenza vaccine.

Concerning this clonotype itself: Its specific antigen is unknown. Base qualities are missing; no much larger clone stands one base away.

Receptor libraries were prepared by RT-PCR. The data were produced on an Illumina HiSeq 2500. TCRdb trimmed the raw reads at Q25, called clones with MiXCR and kept productive beta chains. Rows with a matching CDR3 protein are joined into one entry that keeps the most common DNA and genes. The sample records about 480,000 distinct CDR3 sequences, about 25% of which are singletons. 1.5% to 2% of the sample rests with the top ten. Study-level results and caveats: The authors proposed that each seasonal influenza vaccination may bring in only a limited number of new T cells.

This TCR came from a man aged 50-59 years who received an inactivated influenza vaccine. Donor details come from another sample of the same person, matched by shared clones. Sample: CD4+ T cells sorted from PBMCs, taken more than 4 days after vaccination.

The CDR3 corresponds to CASSQDYGNRAYNEQFF. The sequence in DNA is TGCGCCAGCAGCCAAGATTACGGGAATCGGGCTTACAATGAGCAGTTCTTC. The chain is assembled from TRBV4-1 and TRBJ2-1; the D gene is perhaps TRBD2, from 5 matching bases. The CDR3 starts with the cysteine, ends with the phenylalanine, and has 17 residues. Solely the CDR3 DNA is kept, with 51 bases framed from the first base. V and J are truncated by 0 bases and 4 bases respectively, leaving an intervening sequence of 16 bases. CDR1 and CDR2 (MGHRA, YSYEKL) derive from the germline V gene.